Shown below are 20 T cell receptor beta chains from a single sample sequenced in a study of control samples from healthy donors and cancer patients. The table came from immunoSEQ multiplex PCR; TCRdb's copy has only in-frame clones and leaves some out. The sample holds under 65,000 clones, around 93% seen once. The sample consisted of PBMCs. These receptors were taken from a man between 25 and 39 years old with colorectal cancer.

The V gene is TRBV30, the J gene TRBJ1-1; tentatively, D is TRBD1 (5 bases). The V gene's germline CDR1 is GTSNPN and CDR2 SVGIG (reference sequence). V was trimmed by 1 base and J by 5 bases, leaving 11 bases between them. This CDR3 has 13 residues. The CDR3 here is CAWSADRGTEAFF. In DNA, the CDR3 is TGTGCCTGGAGTGCTGACAGAGGGACTGAAGCTTTCTTT.

The chain links TRBV4-1 to TRBJ2-5, with D possibly TRBD2 on 5 matching bases. With 2 bases removed from V and 5 bases from J, the gap between germline ends came to 9 bases. CDR3 length equals 13 residues. Germline V gene sequence: CDR1 MGHRA, CDR2 YSYEKL. The CDR3 coding sequence is TGCGCCAGCAGCCAATGGAGAGGGGAGACCCAGTACTTC. It specifies CASSQWRGETQYF.

The rearrangement uses TRBV30 and TRBJ1-5; D is perhaps TRBD1 (5 bases). This CDR3 region has 13 residues. Trimming took off 2 bases at V and 4 bases at J, with 9 bases between the two ends. The germline CDR1 and CDR2 sequences are GTSNPN and SVGIG (reference sequence). CDR3 residues: CAWSFRGNQPQHF. The CDR3 DNA reads as TGTGCCTGGAGTTTCCGGGGGAATCAGCCCCAGCATTTT.

This chain joins TRBV3-1 (or the pseudogene TRBV3-2) and TRBJ2-1, with 7 nucleotides matching TRBD1. The germline V gene encodes CDR1 LGHDT and CDR2 YNNKEL (reference sequence). This CDR3 comprises 13 residues. Losses at the gene ends were 1 base for V and 14 bases for J; bases not matched to a gene: 8. The CDR3 spells CASSQVRQGREFF. CDR3 DNA: TGTGCCAGCAGCCAAGTCAGACAGGGAAGGGAGTTCTTC.

This clone has a single count. Here the CDR3 DNA reads TGTGCCAGCAGCGCCTCCCGGGGAAAACTGTTTTTT. Encoded protein: CASSASRGKLFF. This chain connects TRBV9 to TRBJ1-4; D gene unclear. Germline V gives CDR1 SGDLS, CDR2 YYNGEE. The CDR3 runs to 12 residues. V was cut by 3 bases and J by 10 bases, with 10 bases left in between.

The chain carries TRBV6-5 and TRBJ1-1; D is uncertain. Trimming stripped 2 bases from V and 2 bases from J, with 15 bases between. The CDR3 consists of 16 residues. In germline, CDR1 is MNHEY, CDR2 SVGAGI. CDR3 in amino acids: CASSYEYIRENTEAFF. The CDR3 DNA is TGTGCCAGCAGTTACGAGTACATACGGGAAAACACTGAAGCTTTCTTT.

J is TRBJ2-1 and V is TRBV29-1; no firm D call. Germline V CDR1 and CDR2: SQVTM, ANQGSEA. V was trimmed by 4 bases and J by 9 bases, leaving 16 bases between them. There are 13 residues in the CDR3. The CDR3 bases are TGCAGCGTTGGACAAGGAGCTAGGACTGAGCAGTTCTTC. Its translation: CSVGQGARTEQFF.

The chain recombines TRBV12-5 with TRBJ2-2; D is unclear. Germline values: CDR1 LGHNT, CDR2 FRNRAP. Trimming took off 1 base at V and 2 bases at J, with 8 bases between the two ends. The CDR3 totals 15 residues. The CDR3 region is CASGLARLNTGELFF. As DNA, the CDR3 is TGTGCTAGTGGTTTGGCCCGGCTCAACACCGGGGAGCTGTTTTTT.

V gene TRBV5-1 combines with J gene TRBJ2-1, with 13 bases aligning to TRBD2. Trimming removed 4 bases from V and 16 bases from J; junction bases left unmatched: 11. Germline-derived CDR1 and CDR2 are SGHRS and YFSETQ. The length of the CDR3 is 14 residues. For the CDR3, the DNA is TGCGCCAGCAGCCAAGGACTAGCGGGGGTCGAGAAATTCTTC. Translating it yields CASSQGLAGVEKFF.

V usage is TRBV10-3 and J usage is TRBJ1-2; 9 bases are a match to TRBD1. Germline-derived CDR1 and CDR2 are ENHRY and SYGVKD. This CDR3 contains 13 residues. V dropped 7 bases and J dropped 8; count of bases not matched to a gene: 8. The chain's CDR3 is CAIIGQGQEGYTF. DNA of the CDR3: TGTGCCATCATAGGACAGGGGCAAGAGGGCTACACCTTC.

The rearrangement uses TRBV5-1 and TRBJ1-4; 12 nucleotides agree with TRBD1. V lost 1 base to trimming and J lost 6 bases; unmatched junction nucleotides: 13. CDR3 size: 19 residues. Per the germline V gene, CDR1 is SGHRS and CDR2 is YFSETQ. DNA for the CDR3: TGCGCCAGCAGCTTGTCCCCGGGACAGGGGGCGAGGGGAGATGAAAAACTGTTTTTT. It yields the protein CASSLSPGQGARGDEKLFF.

This clone was counted only a few times. This chain joins TRBV4-1 and TRBJ1-2; possible D gene TRBD1, 5 bases. CDR1 is MGHRA and CDR2 is YSYEKL in the germline V gene. The CDR3 covers 15 residues. Deletions cut 1 base from V and 7 bases from J, with 16 bases between. The CDR3 nucleotides are TGCGCCAGCAGCCAAGTAGCACCTCCAGGGCTTGGCTACACCTTC. As protein: CASSQVAPPGLGYTF.

This clone has more than one count but fewer than ten. The sample holds other DNA sequences that translate to the same CDR3. The J gene is TRBJ2-7, the V gene TRBV5-6; the D gene could be TRBD1 or TRBD2 (5 bases each). The V end lost 4 bases, the J end lost 2 bases, and 13 bases lay between the germline ends. The germline gives CDR1 SGHDT, CDR2 YYEEEE. The CDR3 covers 14 residues. The CDR3 sequence is CASSLGQGAYEQYF. DNA of the CDR3: TGTGCCAGCAGCCTGGGGCAGGGAGCCTACGAGCAGTACTTC.

This clone was counted a single time. The chain has TRBV5-1 and TRBJ2-3; no clear D gene. The V gene lost 0 bases and the J gene lost 1 base, with 9 bases spanning the gap. CDR3 length: 15 amino acids. Germline assignment: CDR1 SGHRS and CDR2 YFSETQ. In nucleotides, the CDR3 is TGCGCCAGCAGCTTGGTACCCGGTGGCACAGATACGCAGTATTTT. As protein: CASSLVPGGTDTQYF.

The chain combines TRBV5-1 with TRBJ2-1; D is ambiguous. The CDR3 is made up of 13 amino acids. Germline V lookup: CDR1 SGHRS, CDR2 YFSETQ. V dropped 5 bases and J dropped 5 bases, with 11 bases sitting between them. CDR3 nucleotide sequence: TGCGCCAGCAGTTCCCAGACAAACAATGAGCAGTTCTTC. This encodes CASSSQTNNEQFF.

The chain joins TRBV5-5 to TRBJ1-5, with D unresolved. Trimming cost V 5 bases and J 10 bases, with 16 bases left between them. CDR1 is SGHKS and CDR2 is YYEKEE in the germline V gene (reference sequence). The CDR3 contains 13 residues. CDR3 amino acids: CASSQLMDPPQHF. The CDR3 nucleotides read TGTGCCAGCAGTCAATTAATGGACCCTCCCCAGCATTTT.

The V and J genes are TRBV5-4 and TRBJ2-1; a weak D match, TRBD1 (6 bases). CDR3 length: 16 residues. Trimming stripped 4 bases from V and 0 bases from J, with 14 bases between. Germline loops: CDR1 SGHNT, CDR2 YYREEE (reference sequence). CDR3 sequence reads: CASSRTVGSSYNEQFF. The CDR3 coding sequence is TGTGCCAGCAGCCGGACAGTCGGCAGCTCCTACAATGAGCAGTTCTTC.

Written as DNA, the CDR3 is TGTGCCAGCTCGCCCGATCAAGCGAACACCGGGGAGCTGTTTTTT. It is translated as CASSPDQANTGELFF. The chain combines TRBV18 with TRBJ2-2; D gene unclear. The CDR3 totals 15 residues. V was trimmed by 6 bases and J by 0 bases, leaving 11 bases between them. Per germline, CDR1 KGHSH and CDR2 LQKENI.

This chain connects TRBV4-2 to TRBJ2-3; TRBD2 aligns across 9 bases. Germline loops: CDR1 LGHNA, CDR2 YNFKEQ. CDR3 length: 17 residues. V was pared by 1 base and J by 1 base, with 6 bases of the junction left unmatched. CDR3 residues: CASSQGWRGGGTDTQYF. The CDR3 nucleotides are TGTGCCAGCAGCCAAGGTTGGCGGGGGGGAGGCACAGATACGCAGTATTTT.

The chain carries TRBV24-1 and TRBJ2-1, with TRBD1 identical over 8 bases. The CDR3 is 15 residues long. With V trimmed by 4 bases and J by 9 bases, 10 bases remained unmatched. Germline-derived CDR1 and CDR2 are KGHDR and SFDVKD. The CDR3 here is CATSDTDRESSEQFF. In DNA, the CDR3 is TGTGCCACCAGTGACACGGACAGGGAATCAAGTGAGCAGTTCTTC.